This TCR beta chain was retrieved from a study of shared clonotypes between healthy human individuals. The germline CDR1 and CDR2 sequences are SGDLS and YYNGEE. The CDR3 extends over 13 amino acids. The V end lost 4 bases, the J end lost 1 base, and 6 bases lay between the germline ends. This clone was detected only once. The assay was immunoSEQ multiplex PCR, and TCRdb's table has in-frame clones only and misses some. There are fewer than 700,000 clones in the sample; around three quarters occur only once, and around 12% lies in the top ten. The sequencing sample was made of PBMCs. The origin of this receptor is a woman in her 40s in good health. Some clones in this sample may be carry-over from other donors' samples. This chain uses TRBV9 with TRBJ1-5; D call uncertain. CDR3 region: CASSPRSNQPQHF. The CDR3 DNA follows: TGTGCCAGCAGCCCCCGGAGCAATCAGCCCCAGCATTTT.